This T cell receptor (beta chain) appears in the sequencing data of a study of OX40 agonist ivuxolimab in advanced cancers. As for the study in general: Three patients, one with hepatocellular carcinoma and two with cutaneous melanoma, achieved partial responses.

The method was immunoSEQ multiplex PCR; TCRdb's version includes in-frame clones alone and lacks a portion of them. This sample has 81,000 or so clones, with approximately 90% found just once. This CDR3 is built from 18 residues. CDR1 is MRHNA, CDR2 SNTAGT, per germline. V lost 5 bases to trimming and J lost 2 bases, with 22 bases between them. This clone appeared a single time. Its target is not known. General study points: More expanded clones were seen, on average, in CD8+ T cells than in CD4+.

The starting material was CD4+ or CD8+ T cells sorted from blood, obtained in a trial of the OX40 agonist ivuxolimab. This sequence originates from an adult with an advanced solid tumor such as melanoma, head and neck, liver or kidney cancer. The rearrangement links TRBV6-4 to TRBJ1-5, with TRBD1 as a possible D gene (5 bases). DNA of the CDR3: TGTGCCAGCAGTCCACCCGGAGGGAGGGGACGAGGCAATCAGCCCCAGCATTTT. Its protein is CASSPPGGRGRGNQPQHF.